A selection of T cell receptor beta chains follows, all from one sample in a study of cytomegalovirus exposure and HLA in healthy donors. TCRdb's table, derived via immunoSEQ multiplex PCR, lists solely in-frame clones and lacks some. This sample has approximately 44,000 clones; 70% to 80% occur once, and the top ten carry 1.4%. Sequenced material: PBMCs. The receptors originated from a man in his thirties or forties in good health and CMV-seronegative. CDR3s include the opening cysteine and the closing phenylalanine or tryptophan. A D gene is named only where the DNA matches it firmly. Some rows have no size entry. The others give once, few or many, or a class for an expanded clone.

len | j_gene | v_gene | abundance | d_gene | CDR3nt | CDR3aa
14 | TRBJ1-5 | TRBV27 | . | . | TGTGCCAGCAGTTTACAGGCCTACACGTCCCCCCAGCATTTT | CASSLQAYTSPQHF
13 | TRBJ2-3 | TRBV30 | . | . | TGTGCCTGGAACCAGGGCAGCACAGATACGCAGTATTTT | CAWNQGSTDTQYF
13 | TRBJ1-1 | TRBV28 | . | TRBD1 | TGTGCCAGCAGCTCCGACAGGGTGAATGAAGCTTTCTTT | CASSSDRVNEAFF
15 | TRBJ2-3 | TRBV7-9 | . | . | TGTGCCAGCAGCAAAGACCCCCCCCCGCGGGATACGCAGTATTTT | CASSKDPPPRDTQYF
13 | TRBJ2-3 | TRBV4-3 | few | . | TGCGCCAGCAGCGAAGTGGACAGAGATACGCAGTATTTT | CASSEVDRDTQYF
13 | TRBJ1-6 | TRBV5-4 | . | . | TGTGCCAGCAGCAGAGGGTACAATTCACCCCTCCACTTT | CASSRGYNSPLHF
18 | TRBJ2-2 | TRBV5-1 | . | TRBD1 | TGCGCCAGCAGCCAGGCGCCTGTCGGACAGGGGTCCACCGGGGAGCTGTTTTTT | CASSQAPVGQGSTGELFF
11 | TRBJ2-7 | TRBV2 | . | . | TGTGCCAGCAGTGTAAACTACGAGCAGTACTTC | CASSVNYEQYF
15 | TRBJ2-7 | TRBV5-1 | . | TRBD2 | TGCGCCAGCAGCCTTATAGCGGGAGGGCCGGGCGAGCAGTACTTC | CASSLIAGGPGEQYF
15 | TRBJ2-5 | TRBV10-2 | . | TRBD1 | TGCGCCAGCAGTGAGCGACAGGGACCAAGACGGACCCAGTACTTC | CASSERQGPRRTQYF
13 | TRBJ1-2 | TRBV7-2 | . | TRBD1 | TGTGCCAGCAGACAAGACAGGGGGGGACCCTACACCTTC | CASRQDRGGPYTF
15 | TRBJ2-7 | TRBV5-6 | . | . | TGTGCCAGCAGCTTCGGTGGCAGGGGCTCCTACGAGCAGTACTTC | CASSFGGRGSYEQYF
16 | TRBJ2-7 | TRBV5-4 | . | TRBD1 | TGTGCCAGCAGCCCGTCCTCGGGACAGTCCTCCTACGAGCAGTACTTC | CASSPSSGQSSYEQYF
14 | TRBJ2-7 | TRBV28 | . | . | TGTGCCAGCAGTATTCTCCCGGGGTCCTACGAGCAGTACTTC | CASSILPGSYEQYF
15 | TRBJ2-7 | TRBV19 | . | TRBD1 | TGTGCCAGTAGTGAGGAGACAGGGGCCTCCTACGAGCAGTACTTC | CASSEETGASYEQYF
16 | TRBJ1-3 | TRBV5-1 | . | . | TGCGCCAGCAGCTTGACCTCAGGGCACTCTGGAAACACCATATATTTT | CASSLTSGHSGNTIYF
14 | TRBJ2-7 | TRBV5-6 | . | TRBD1 | TGTGCCAGCAGCCCCGGGACAGGGTTTTATGAGCAGTACTTC | CASSPGTGFYEQYF
17 | TRBJ2-4 | TRBV18 | . | TRBD2 | TGTGCCAGCTCACCTTTAGGGACTAGCGGTTACAAAAACATTCAGTACTTC | CASSPLGTSGYKNIQYF
15 | TRBJ2-1 | TRBV6-4 | . | TRBD2 | TGTGCCAGCAGTGTTCAAGCGGGAGGCTCCAATGAGCAGTTCTTC | CASSVQAGGSNEQFF
12 | TRBJ2-5 | TRBV29-1 | once | . | TGCAGCGTTGAAGTGTCTAGCAAGACCCAGTACTTC | CSVEVSSKTQYF
15 | TRBJ1-2 | TRBV9 | few | TRBD1 | TGTGCCAGCAGCGCCCTGGTGACAGGGGGCTATGGCTACACCTTC | CASSALVTGGYGYTF
15 | TRBJ1-4 | TRBV19 | . | . | TGTGCCAGTAGTATTCGGGAGCTAGCTAATGAAAAACTGTTTTTT | CASSIRELANEKLFF
11 | TRBJ2-7 | TRBV20-1 | . | . | TGCAGTGCTAGACCCCTCTACGAGCAGTACTTC | CSARPLYEQYF
16 | TRBJ2-2 | TRBV7-2 | few | TRBD2 | TGTGCCAGCAGCTCCGGGACTAGCGGGAGGGCCGGGGAGCTGTTTTTT | CASSSGTSGRAGELFF
16 | TRBJ1-5 | TRBV19 | . | TRBD1 | TGTGCCAGTAGTCCAGACAGGGTAGGGAGCAATCAGCCCCAGCATTTT | CASSPDRVGSNQPQHF
15 | TRBJ2-1 | TRBV9 | . | . | TGTGCCAGCAGCCCCGGTGGGGCGGCCTACAATGAGCAGTTCTTC | CASSPGGAAYNEQFF
12 | TRBJ1-2 | TRBV29-1 | . | . | TGCAGCGTGGTGACAGTCGACTATGGCTACACCTTC | CSVVTVDYGYTF
15 | TRBJ1-1 | TRBV10-1 | once | TRBD1 | TGCGCCAGCAGTGAGTCGGGACAGGGAGGGACTGAAGCTTTCTTT | CASSESGQGGTEAFF
13 | TRBJ2-7 | TRBV7-9 | . | . | TGTGCCAGCAGCCTCCAACAGGGCGGCGAGCAGTACTTC | CASSLQQGGEQYF
13 | TRBJ2-7 | TRBV29-1 | . | TRBD1 | TGCAGCGCCTCCGGGACAGGGGTCCGCGAGCAGTACTTC | CSASGTGVREQYF
11 | TRBJ2-1 | TRBV30 | . | . | TGTGCCTGGAGTGTAACTGGTGAGCAGTTCTTC | CAWSVTGEQFF
14 | TRBJ1-1 | TRBV9 | . | TRBD1 | TGTGCCAGCAGCGGATTGACAGGGGTCGCTGAAGCTTTCTTT | CASSGLTGVAEAFF
16 | TRBJ2-7 | TRBV28 | . | . | TGTGCCAGCAGTGAATTATCCGGGATGGAGATATACGAGCAGTACTTC | CASSELSGMEIYEQYF
15 | TRBJ2-3 | TRBV6-5 | few | TRBD2 | TGTGCCAGCAGTTACTCTAGCGGGAGGCCAGATACGCAGTATTTT | CASSYSSGRPDTQYF
13 | TRBJ2-7 | TRBV9 | . | . | TGTGCCAGCAGCGTGGACAGCTCCTACGAGCAGTACTTC | CASSVDSSYEQYF
13 | TRBJ1-5 | TRBV19 | few | . | TGTGCCAGTAGTCCGGACACGGTACAGCCCCAGCATTTT | CASSPDTVQPQHF
18 | TRBJ2-6 | TRBV15 | . | . | TGTGCCACCAGCAGTTCCAGACAGACGGGTGCTGGGGCCAACGTCCTGACTTTC | CATSSSRQTGAGANVLTF
17 | TRBJ2-3 | TRBV4-2 | . | TRBD2 | TGTGCCAGCAGCCCCCTAGCGGGAGGGCCTGGCACAGATACGCAGTATTTT | CASSPLAGGPGTDTQYF
15 | TRBJ2-7 | TRBV5-4 | . | TRBD2 | TGTGCCAGCAGCTTATCCGGGACTAGCGGGAGCGAGCAGTACTTC | CASSLSGTSGSEQYF
14 | TRBJ1-2 | TRBV5-7 | . | TRBD1 | TGTGCCAGCAGCTTGGCCAGGGGGCCCTATGGCTACACCTTC | CASSLARGPYGYTF
12 | TRBJ1-1 | TRBV6-6 | . | . | TGTGCCAGCACCCCAGAGAACACTGAAGCTTTCTTT | CASTPENTEAFF